The subject of this entry is one T cell receptor beta chain. As yet, its antigen is unknown. This specimen comes from a study of glioma-infiltrating T cells after dendritic cell vaccination. Study findings and constraints: Patients with more pretreatment TILs had longer time to progression and survival. Survival was not directly related to TCR clonality in these patients.

This CDR3 comprises 16 residues. Germline V lookup: CDR1 SGHTA, CDR2 FQGTGA. Trimming took 5 bases from V and 0 from J; bases not matched to a gene: 5. Produced via immunoSEQ multiplex PCR; TCRdb's table is partial and in-frame only. The sample carries about 73,000 clones, about four fifths recorded once. The specimen comprised blood, sampled before dendritic cell vaccination. The sequence derives from a human donor with glioblastoma. The chain carries TRBV7-3 and TRBJ2-1; 9 positions agree with TRBD2. CDR3 DNA sequence: TGTGCCAGCAGCGGTATTAGCGGGAGCTCCTACAATGAGCAGTTCTTC. It specifies CASSGISGSSYNEQFF.